This T cell receptor beta chain was profiled in a study of T cells after yellow fever vaccination. Each CDR3 protein is one row after TCRdb ran MiXCR on the 5' RACE reads. This table holds some 350,000 distinct CDR3 sequences, about 4% found once. The CDR3 totals 14 residues. Trimming at V came to 6 bases and at J to 7 bases, leaving 6 bases not matched to a gene. In its sample, this clonotype was seen a few times. The gene calls are TRBV12-3 or TRBV12-4 and TRBJ2-4, with 10 bases matching TRBD2. The TCR sequence derives from a man in his late teens or twenties who received the YFV17D yellow fever vaccine. The sequenced sample was PBMCs, obtained 5 days after the yellow fever booster vaccination. The CDR3 sequence: CASSPTSGSNIQYF. Written as DNA, the CDR3 is TGTGCCAGCAGCCCGACTAGCGGGTCCAACATTCAGTACTTC.